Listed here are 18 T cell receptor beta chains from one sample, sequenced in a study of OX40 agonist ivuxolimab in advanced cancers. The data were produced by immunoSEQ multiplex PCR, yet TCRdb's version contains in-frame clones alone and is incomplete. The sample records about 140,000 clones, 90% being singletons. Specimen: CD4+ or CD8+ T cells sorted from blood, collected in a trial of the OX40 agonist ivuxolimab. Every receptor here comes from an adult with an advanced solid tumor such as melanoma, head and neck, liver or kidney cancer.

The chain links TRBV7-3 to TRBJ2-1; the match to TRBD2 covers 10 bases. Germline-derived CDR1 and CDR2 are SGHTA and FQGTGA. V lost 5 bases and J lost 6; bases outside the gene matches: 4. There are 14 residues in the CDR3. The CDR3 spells CASSRIAGGNEQFF. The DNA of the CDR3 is TGTGCCAGCAGCCGGATAGCGGGAGGCAATGAGCAGTTCTTC.

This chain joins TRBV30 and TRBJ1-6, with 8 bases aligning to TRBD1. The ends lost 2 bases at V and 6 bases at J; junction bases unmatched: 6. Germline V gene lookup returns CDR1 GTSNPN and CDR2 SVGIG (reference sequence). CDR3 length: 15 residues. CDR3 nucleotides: TGTGCCTGGAGTCTTCCAGGGGGCATTAATTCACCCCTCCACTTT. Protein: CAWSLPGGINSPLHF. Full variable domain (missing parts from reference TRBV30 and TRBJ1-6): SQTIHQWPATLVQPVGSPLSLECTVEGTSNPNLYWYRQAAGRGLQLLFYSVGIGQISSEVPQNLSASRPQDRQFILSSKKLLLSDSGFYLCAWSLPGGINSPLHFGNGTRLTVT.

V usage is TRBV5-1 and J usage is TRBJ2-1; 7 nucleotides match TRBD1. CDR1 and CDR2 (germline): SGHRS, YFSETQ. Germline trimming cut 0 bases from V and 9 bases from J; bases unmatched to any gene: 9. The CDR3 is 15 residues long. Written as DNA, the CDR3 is TGCGCCAGCAGCTTGGAACAGGGGATTATCGGTGAGCAGTTCTTC. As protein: CASSLEQGIIGEQFF.

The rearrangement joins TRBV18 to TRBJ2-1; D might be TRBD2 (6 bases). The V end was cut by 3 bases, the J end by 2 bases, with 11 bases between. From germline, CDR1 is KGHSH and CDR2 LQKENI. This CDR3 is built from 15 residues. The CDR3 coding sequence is TGTGCCAGCTCACCTGGAAGGGAGGCCTACAATGAGCAGTTCTTC. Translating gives CASSPGREAYNEQFF.

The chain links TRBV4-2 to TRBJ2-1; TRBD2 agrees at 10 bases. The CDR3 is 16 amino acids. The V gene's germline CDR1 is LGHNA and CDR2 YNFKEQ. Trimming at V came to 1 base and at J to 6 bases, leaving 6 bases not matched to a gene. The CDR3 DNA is TGTGCCAGCAGCCAAGTGGCTAGCGGGAGACCCAATGAGCAGTTCTTC. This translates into CASSQVASGRPNEQFF.

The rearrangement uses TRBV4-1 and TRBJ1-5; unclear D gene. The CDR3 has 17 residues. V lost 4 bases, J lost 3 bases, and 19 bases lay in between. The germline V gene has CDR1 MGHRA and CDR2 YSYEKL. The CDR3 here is CASSPPLGGVPNQPQHF. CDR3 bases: TGCGCCAGCAGCCCGCCCTTAGGTGGTGTCCCCAATCAGCCCCAGCATTTT.

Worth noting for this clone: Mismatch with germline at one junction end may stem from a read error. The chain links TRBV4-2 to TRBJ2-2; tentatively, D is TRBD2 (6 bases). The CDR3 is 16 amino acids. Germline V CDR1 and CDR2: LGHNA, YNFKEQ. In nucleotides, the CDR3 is TGTGCCAGCAGCCCCCGGGAGCGAACGAACACCAGGGAGCTGTTTTTT. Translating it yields CASSPRERTNTRELFF.

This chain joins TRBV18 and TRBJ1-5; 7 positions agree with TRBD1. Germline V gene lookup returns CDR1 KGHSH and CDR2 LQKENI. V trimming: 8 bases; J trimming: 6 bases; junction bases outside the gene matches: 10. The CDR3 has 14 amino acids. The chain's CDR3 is CASDPGGGSQPQHF. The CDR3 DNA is TGTGCCAGCGATCCTGGAGGGGGCAGTCAGCCCCAGCATTTT. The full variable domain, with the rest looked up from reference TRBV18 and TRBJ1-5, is NAGVMQNPRHLVRRRGQEARLRCSPMKGHSHVYWYRQLPEEGLKFMVYLQKENIIDESGMPKERFSAEFPKEGPSILRIQQVVRGDSAAYFCASDPGGGSQPQHFGDGTRLSIL.

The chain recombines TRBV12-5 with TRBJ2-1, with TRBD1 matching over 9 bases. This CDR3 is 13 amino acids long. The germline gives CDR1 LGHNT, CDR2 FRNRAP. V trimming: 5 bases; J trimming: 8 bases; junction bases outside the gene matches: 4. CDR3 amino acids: CASGRTGVDEQFF. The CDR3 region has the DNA TGTGCTAGTGGTCGGACAGGGGTAGATGAGCAGTTCTTC. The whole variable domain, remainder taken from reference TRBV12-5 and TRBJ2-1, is DARVTQTPRHKVTEMGQEVTMRCQPILGHNTVFWYRQTMMQGLELLAYFRNRAPLDDSGMPKDRFSAEMPDATLATLKIQPSEPRDSAVYFCASGRTGVDEQFFGPGTRLTVL.

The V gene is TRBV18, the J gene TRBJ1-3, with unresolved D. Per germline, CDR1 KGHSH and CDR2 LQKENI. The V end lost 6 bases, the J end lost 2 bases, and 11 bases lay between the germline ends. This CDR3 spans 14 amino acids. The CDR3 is CASSTGEAGNTIYF. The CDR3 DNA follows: TGTGCCAGCTCGACCGGCGAGGCTGGAAACACCATATATTTT.

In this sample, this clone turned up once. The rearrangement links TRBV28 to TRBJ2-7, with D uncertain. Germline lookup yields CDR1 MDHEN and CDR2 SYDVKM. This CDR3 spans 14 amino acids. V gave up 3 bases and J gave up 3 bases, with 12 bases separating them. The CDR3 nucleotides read TGTGCCAGCAGTTTTTCGACAAGGGTCTACGAGCAGTACTTC. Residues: CASSFSTRVYEQYF.

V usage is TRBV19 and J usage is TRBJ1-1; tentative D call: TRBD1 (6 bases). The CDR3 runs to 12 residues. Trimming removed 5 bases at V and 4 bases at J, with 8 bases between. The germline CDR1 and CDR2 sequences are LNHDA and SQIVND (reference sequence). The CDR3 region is CASSRTATEAFF. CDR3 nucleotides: TGTGCCAGTAGTCGGACAGCCACTGAAGCTTTCTTT. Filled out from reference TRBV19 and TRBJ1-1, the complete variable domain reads DGGITQSPKYLFRKEGQNVTLSCEQNLNHDAMYWYRQDPGQGLRLIYYSQIVNDFQKGDIAEGYSVSREKKESFPLTVTSAQKNPTAFYLCASSRTATEAFFGQGTRLTVV.

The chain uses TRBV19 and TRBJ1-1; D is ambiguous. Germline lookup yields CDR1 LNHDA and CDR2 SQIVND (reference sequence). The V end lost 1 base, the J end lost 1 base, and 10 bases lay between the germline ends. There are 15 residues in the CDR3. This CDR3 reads CASSIGPAQNTEAFF. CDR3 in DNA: TGTGCCAGTAGTATAGGTCCAGCTCAGAACACTGAAGCTTTCTTT.

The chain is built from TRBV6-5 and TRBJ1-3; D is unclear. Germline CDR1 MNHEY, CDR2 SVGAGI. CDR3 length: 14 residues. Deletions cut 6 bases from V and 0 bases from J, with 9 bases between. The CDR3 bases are TGTGCCAGCAGCCCGCTCCTCTCTGGAAACACCATATATTTT. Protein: CASSPLLSGNTIYF.

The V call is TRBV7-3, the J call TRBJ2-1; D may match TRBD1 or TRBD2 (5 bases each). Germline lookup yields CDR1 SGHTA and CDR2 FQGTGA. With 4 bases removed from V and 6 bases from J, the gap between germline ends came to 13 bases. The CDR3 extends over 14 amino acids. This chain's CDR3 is CASSSGTALNEQFF. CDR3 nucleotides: TGTGCCAGCAGCTCCGGGACGGCCCTCAATGAGCAGTTCTTC. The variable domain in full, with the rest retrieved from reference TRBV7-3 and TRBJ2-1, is GAGVSQTPSNKVTEKGKYVELRCDPISGHTALYWYRQSLGQGPEFLIYFQGTGAADDSGLPNDRFFAVRPEGSVSTLKIQRTERGDSAVYLCASSSGTALNEQFFGPGTRLTVL.

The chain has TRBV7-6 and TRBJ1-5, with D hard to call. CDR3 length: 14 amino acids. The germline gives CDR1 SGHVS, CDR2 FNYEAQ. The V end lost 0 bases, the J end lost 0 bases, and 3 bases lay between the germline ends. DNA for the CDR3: TGTGCCAGCAGCTTAGCCCATAGCAATCAGCCCCAGCATTTT. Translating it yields CASSLAHSNQPQHF.

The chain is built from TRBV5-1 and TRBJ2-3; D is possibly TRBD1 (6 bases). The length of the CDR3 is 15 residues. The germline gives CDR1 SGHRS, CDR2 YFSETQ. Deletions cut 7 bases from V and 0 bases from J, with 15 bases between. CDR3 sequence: CASSPGTTSTDTQYF. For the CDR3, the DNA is TGCGCCAGCTCTCCAGGGACAACAAGCACAGATACGCAGTATTTT.

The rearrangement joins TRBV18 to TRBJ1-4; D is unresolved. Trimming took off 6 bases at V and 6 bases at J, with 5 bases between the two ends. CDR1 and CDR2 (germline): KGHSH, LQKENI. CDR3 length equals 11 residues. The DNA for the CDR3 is TGTGCCAGCTCGCCAGATGAAAAACTGTTTTTT. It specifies CASSPDEKLFF.